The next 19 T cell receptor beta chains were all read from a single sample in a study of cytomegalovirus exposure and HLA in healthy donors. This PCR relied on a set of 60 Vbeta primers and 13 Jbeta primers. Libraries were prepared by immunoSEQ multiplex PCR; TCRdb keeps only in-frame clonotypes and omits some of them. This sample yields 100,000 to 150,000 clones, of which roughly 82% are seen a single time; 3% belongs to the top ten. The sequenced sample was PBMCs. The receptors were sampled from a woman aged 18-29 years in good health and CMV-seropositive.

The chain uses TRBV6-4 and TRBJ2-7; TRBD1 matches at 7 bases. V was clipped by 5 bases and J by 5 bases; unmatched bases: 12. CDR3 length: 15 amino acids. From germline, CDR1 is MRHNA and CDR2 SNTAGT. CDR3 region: CASSQDPGGRNEQYF. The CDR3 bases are TGTGCCAGCAGTCAGGACCCAGGGGGAAGGAACGAGCAGTACTTC.

CDR3 bases: TGTGCCAGCACCCCGGGGGGGACAGAAAAACTGTTTTTT. Translation gives CASTPGGTEKLFF. V usage is TRBV9 and J usage is TRBJ1-4; perhaps TRBD1 as D (6 bases). This CDR3 comprises 13 residues. Trimming cost V 6 bases and J 8 bases, with 14 bases left between them. Germline assignment: CDR1 SGDLS and CDR2 YYNGEE.

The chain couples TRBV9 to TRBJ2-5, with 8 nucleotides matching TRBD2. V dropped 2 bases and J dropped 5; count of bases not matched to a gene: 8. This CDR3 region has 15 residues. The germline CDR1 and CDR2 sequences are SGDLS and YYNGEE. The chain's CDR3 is CASSVGGGLGETQYF. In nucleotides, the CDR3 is TGTGCCAGCAGCGTGGGCGGGGGGCTTGGGGAGACCCAGTACTTC.

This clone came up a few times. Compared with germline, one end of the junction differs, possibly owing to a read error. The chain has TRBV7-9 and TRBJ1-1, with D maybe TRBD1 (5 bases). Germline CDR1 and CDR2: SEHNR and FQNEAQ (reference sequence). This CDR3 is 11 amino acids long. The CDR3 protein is CSSSSGGEAFF. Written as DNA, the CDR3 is TGTTCCAGCAGCTCGGGGGGTGAAGCTTTCTTT.

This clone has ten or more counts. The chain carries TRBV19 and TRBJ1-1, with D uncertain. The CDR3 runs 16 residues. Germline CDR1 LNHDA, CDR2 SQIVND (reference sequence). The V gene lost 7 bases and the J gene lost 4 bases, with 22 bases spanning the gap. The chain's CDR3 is CASTSGSEPFTTEAFF. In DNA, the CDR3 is TGTGCCAGTACCTCTGGATCGGAGCCTTTTACCACTGAAGCTTTCTTT.

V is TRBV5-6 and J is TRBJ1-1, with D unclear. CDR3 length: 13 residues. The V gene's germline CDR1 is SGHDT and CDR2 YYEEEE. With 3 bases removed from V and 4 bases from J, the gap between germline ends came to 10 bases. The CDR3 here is CASSSLSPTEAFF. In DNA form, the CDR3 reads TGTGCCAGCAGCTCCCTTTCCCCCACTGAAGCTTTCTTT.

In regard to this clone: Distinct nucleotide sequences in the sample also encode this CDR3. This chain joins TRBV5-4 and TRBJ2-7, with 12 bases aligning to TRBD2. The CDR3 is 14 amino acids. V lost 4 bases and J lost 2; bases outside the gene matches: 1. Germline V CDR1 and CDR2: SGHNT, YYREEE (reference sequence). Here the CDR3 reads CASSASGGAYEQYF. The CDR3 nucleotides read TGTGCCAGCAGCGCTAGCGGGGGGGCCTACGAGCAGTACTTC.

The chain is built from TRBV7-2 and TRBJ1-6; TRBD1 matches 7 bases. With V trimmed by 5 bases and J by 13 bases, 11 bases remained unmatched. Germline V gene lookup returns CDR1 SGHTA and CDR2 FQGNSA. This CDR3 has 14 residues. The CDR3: CASSPGTDTSPLHF. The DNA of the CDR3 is TGTGCCAGCAGCCCAGGGACAGACACCTCTCCCCTCCACTTT.

The DNA of the CDR3 is TGTGCCAGCAGCCCACAGATGAACACTGAAGCTTTCTTT. It yields the protein CASSPQMNTEAFF. V and J are TRBV11-2 and TRBJ1-1; D is unresolved. Germline V gene lookup returns CDR1 SGHAT and CDR2 FQNNGV. The CDR3 totals 13 residues. Trimming pared 5 bases from V and 0 bases from J, leaving 7 bases between.

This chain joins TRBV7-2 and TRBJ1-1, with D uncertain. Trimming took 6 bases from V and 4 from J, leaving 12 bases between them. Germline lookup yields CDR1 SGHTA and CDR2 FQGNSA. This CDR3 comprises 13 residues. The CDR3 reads CASSYPGSTEAFF. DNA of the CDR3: TGTGCCAGCAGTTATCCGGGGAGCACTGAAGCTTTCTTT.

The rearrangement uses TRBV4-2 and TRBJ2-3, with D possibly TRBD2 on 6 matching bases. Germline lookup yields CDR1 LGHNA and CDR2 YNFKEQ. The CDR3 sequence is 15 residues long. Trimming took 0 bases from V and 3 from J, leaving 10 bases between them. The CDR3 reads CASSQDPSVTDTQYF. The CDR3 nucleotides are TGTGCCAGCAGCCAAGACCCTAGCGTAACAGATACGCAGTATTTT.

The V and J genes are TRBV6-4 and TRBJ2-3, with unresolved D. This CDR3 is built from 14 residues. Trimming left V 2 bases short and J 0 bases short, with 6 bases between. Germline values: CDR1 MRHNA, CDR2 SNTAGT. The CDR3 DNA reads TGTGCCAGCAGTGACGAGGCTAGCACAGATACGCAGTATTTT. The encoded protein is CASSDEASTDTQYF.

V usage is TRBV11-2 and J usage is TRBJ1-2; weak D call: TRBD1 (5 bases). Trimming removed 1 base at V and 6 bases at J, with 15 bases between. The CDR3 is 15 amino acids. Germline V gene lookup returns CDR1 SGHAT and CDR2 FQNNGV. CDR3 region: CASSLGVGGRDGYTF. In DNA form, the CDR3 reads TGTGCCAGCAGCTTAGGGGTGGGGGGGAGGGATGGCTACACCTTC.

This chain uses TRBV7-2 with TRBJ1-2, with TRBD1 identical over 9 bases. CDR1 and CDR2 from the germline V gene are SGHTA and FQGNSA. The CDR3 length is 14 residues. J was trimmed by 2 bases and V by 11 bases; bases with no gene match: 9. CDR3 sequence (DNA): TGTGCCCTCCGGGACAGGGAATCAAACTATGGCTACACCTTC. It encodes CALRDRESNYGYTF. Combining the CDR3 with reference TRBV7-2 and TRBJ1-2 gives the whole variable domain GAGVSQSPSNKVTEKGKDVELRCDPISGHTALYWYRQSLGQGLEFLIYFQGNSAPDKSGLPSDRFSAERTGGSVSTLTIQRTQQEDSAVYLCALRDRESNYGYTFGSGTRLTVV.

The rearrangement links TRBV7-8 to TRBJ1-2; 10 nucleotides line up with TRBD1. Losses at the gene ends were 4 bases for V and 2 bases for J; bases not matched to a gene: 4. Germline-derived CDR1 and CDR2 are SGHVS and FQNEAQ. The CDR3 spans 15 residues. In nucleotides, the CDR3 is TGTGCCAGCAGCTCCCGGACAGGGGGGAACTATGGCTACACCTTC. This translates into CASSSRTGGNYGYTF.

CDR3 in amino acids: CASSLGFSYNEQFF. The CDR3 region has the DNA TGTGCCAGCAGCCTAGGTTTCTCCTACAATGAGCAGTTCTTC. The V call is TRBV5-6, the J call TRBJ2-1; D is undetermined. The V gene's germline CDR1 is SGHDT and CDR2 YYEEEE. This CDR3 contains 14 residues. With 4 bases removed from V and 0 bases from J, the gap between germline ends came to 8 bases.

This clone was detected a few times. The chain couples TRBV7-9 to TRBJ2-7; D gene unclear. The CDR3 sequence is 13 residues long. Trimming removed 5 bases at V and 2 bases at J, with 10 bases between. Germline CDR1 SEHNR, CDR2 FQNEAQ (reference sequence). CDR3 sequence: CASSPVIAYEQYF. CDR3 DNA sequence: TGTGCCAGCAGCCCAGTCATCGCCTACGAGCAGTACTTC.

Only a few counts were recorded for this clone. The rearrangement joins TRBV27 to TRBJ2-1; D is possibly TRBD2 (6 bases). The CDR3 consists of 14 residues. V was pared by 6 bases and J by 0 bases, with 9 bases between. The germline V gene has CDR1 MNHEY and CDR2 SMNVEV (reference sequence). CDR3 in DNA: TGTGCCAGCAGCCGGGAGAGCTCCTACAATGAGCAGTTCTTC. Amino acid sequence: CASSRESSYNEQFF.

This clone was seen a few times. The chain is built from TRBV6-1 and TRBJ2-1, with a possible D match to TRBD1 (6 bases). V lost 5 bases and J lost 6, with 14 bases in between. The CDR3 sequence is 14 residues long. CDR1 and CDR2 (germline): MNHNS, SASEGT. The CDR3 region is CASSNRVSINEQFF. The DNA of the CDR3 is TGTGCCAGCAGTAACAGGGTATCAATCAATGAGCAGTTCTTC.